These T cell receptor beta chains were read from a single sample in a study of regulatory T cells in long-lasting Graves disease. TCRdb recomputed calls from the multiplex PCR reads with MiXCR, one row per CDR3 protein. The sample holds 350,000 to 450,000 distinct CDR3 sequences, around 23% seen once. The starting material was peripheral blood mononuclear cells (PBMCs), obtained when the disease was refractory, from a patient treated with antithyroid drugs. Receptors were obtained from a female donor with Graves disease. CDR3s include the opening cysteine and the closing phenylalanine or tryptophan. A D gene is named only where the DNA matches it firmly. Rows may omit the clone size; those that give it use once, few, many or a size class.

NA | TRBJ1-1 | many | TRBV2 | CASKPYGGADTEAFF | TGTGCCAGCAAACCGTATGGGGGGGCGGACACTGAAGCTTTCTTT
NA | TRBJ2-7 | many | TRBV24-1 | CATSQTDPKGEQYF | TGTGCCACCAGTCAGACAGACCCCAAAGGCGAGCAGTACTTC
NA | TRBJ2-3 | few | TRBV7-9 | CASSRGQPSTDTQYF | TGTGCCAGCAGCCGTGGACAGCCTAGCACAGATACGCAGTATTTT
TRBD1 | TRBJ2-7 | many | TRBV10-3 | CATGQGVHEQYF | TGTGCCACGGGACAGGGGGTACACGAGCAGTACTTC
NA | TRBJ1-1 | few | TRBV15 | CATSRYSGEVNTEAFF | TGTGCCACCAGCAGGTACTCCGGGGAGGTGAACACTGAAGCTTTCTTT
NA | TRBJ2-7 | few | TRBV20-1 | CSGNGARYDPYEQYF | TGCAGTGGGAACGGAGCCCGTTACGACCCCTACGAGCAGTACTTC
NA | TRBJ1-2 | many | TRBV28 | CASSLPRKGYTF | TGTGCCAGCAGTTTACCACGAAAGGGCTACACCTTC
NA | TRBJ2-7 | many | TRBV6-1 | CASSEGAGHYEQYF | TGTGCCAGCAGTGAGGGCGCGGGGCACTACGAGCAGTACTTC
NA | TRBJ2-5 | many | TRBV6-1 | CASRQQGLNQETQYF | TGTGCCAGCAGACAACAGGGACTCAACCAAGAGACCCAGTACTTC
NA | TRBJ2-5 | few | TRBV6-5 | CASSSGTQALRAQYF | TGTGCCAGCAGTTCCGGGACTCAAGCTCTGAGGGCCCAGTACTTC
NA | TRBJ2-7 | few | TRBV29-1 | CSTGTFYEQYF | TGCAGTACCGGGACATTTTACGAGCAGTACTTC
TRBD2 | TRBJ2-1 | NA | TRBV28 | CASSPTSGSGNEQFF | TGTGCCAGCAGCCCGACTAGCGGGAGTGGCAATGAGCAGTTCTTC
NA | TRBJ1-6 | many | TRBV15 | CATSRDTRGYNSPLHF | TGTGCCACCAGCAGAGACACAAGGGGCTATAATTCACCCCTCCACTTT
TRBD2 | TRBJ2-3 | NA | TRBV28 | CASTLGGLAGAITPSTDTQYF | TGTGCCAGCACCCTAGGTGGACTAGCGGGAGCAATTACACCTAGCACAGATACGCAGTATTTT
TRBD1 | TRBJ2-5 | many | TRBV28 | CASRSFQGVAETQYF | TGTGCCAGCAGGAGCTTTCAGGGGGTCGCAGAGACCCAGTACTTC
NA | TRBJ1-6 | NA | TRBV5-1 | CASSLSSLDSPLHF | TGCGCCAGCAGCCTCTCCAGTCTGGATTCACCCCTCCACTTT
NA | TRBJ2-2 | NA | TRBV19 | CASTWADSSTGELFF | TGTGCCAGCACCTGGGCGGACAGTTCCACCGGGGAGCTGTTTTTT
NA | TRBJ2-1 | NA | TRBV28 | CAALPTAGLYNEQFF | TGTGCCGCCCTCCCTACGGCGGGACTCTACAATGAGCAGTTCTTC
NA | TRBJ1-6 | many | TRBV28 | CASSRRAYSPLHF | TGTGCCAGCAGCCGCCGGGCGTATTCACCCCTCCACTTT
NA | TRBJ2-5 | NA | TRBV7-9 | CASSLAPTGQETQYF | TGTGCCAGCAGCTTAGCTCCGACAGGACAAGAGACCCAGTACTTC
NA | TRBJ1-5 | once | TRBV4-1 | CASSQAPRGDQPQHF | TGCGCCAGCAGCCAAGCCCCCAGGGGCGATCAGCCCCAGCATTTT
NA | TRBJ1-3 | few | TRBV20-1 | CSARSIAGNTIYF | TGCAGTGCTAGGAGCATCGCTGGAAACACCATATATTTT
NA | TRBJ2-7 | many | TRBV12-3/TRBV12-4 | CASSLRGHYEQYF | TGTGCCAGCAGTTTAAGGGGTCACTACGAGCAGTACTTC
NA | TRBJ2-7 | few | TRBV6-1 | CASSNRDGADEQYF | TGTGCCAGCAGTAACCGGGACGGAGCTGACGAGCAGTACTTC
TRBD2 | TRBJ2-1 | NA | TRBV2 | CASSERLREFGFEQFF | TGTGCCAGCAGTGAAAGGTTGCGGGAGTTCGGTTTTGAGCAGTTCTTC
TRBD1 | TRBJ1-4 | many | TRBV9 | CASSTTGEEKLFF | TGTGCCAGCAGCACAACAGGGGAGGAAAAACTGTTTTTT
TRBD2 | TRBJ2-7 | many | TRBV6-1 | CASRVLGGSYEQYF | TGTGCCAGCAGAGTTTTGGGGGGGTCCTACGAGCAGTACTTC
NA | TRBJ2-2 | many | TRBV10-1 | CASSEQQANTGELFF | TGCGCCAGCAGTGAACAACAGGCGAACACCGGGGAGCTGTTTTTT
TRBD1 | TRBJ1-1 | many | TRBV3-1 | CASSPRQTGVNTEAFF | TGTGCCAGCAGCCCTCGTCAGACAGGGGTTAACACTGAAGCTTTCTTT